This T cell receptor (beta chain) was observed in a study of blood T cell repertoires in COVID-19. The overall study: The origin of the acute and convalescent COVID-19 samples was the United States, Italy and Spain.

About this clone: Other DNA sequences in this specimen translate into the identical CDR3.

Per the study methods: Amplified reference gene primers provided the basis for estimating nucleated cell counts. Clones were sequenced by immunoSEQ multiplex PCR, and TCRdb holds only the in-frame ones, with some missing. The V and J calls and clone size are taken from that table; D and trimming were inferred from the DNA. Among 150,000 to 200,000 clones listed, 74% were seen once. This CDR3 spans 14 amino acids. The V gene lost 5 bases and the J gene lost 1 base, with 11 bases spanning the gap. Germline loops: CDR1 SGHTA, CDR2 FQGNSA. Sequencing was performed on peripheral blood. This rearrangement joins TRBV7-2 to TRBJ1-1, with D unclear. The sequence came from a woman older than 75 with acute or convalescent COVID-19. CDR3 residues: CASSPRTGNTEAFF. The CDR3 nucleotides are TGTGCCAGCAGCCCCAGGACTGGGAACACTGAAGCTTTCTTT. Together with reference TRBV7-2 and TRBJ1-1, the CDR3 gives the full variable domain: GAGVSQSPSNKVTEKGKDVELRCDPISGHTALYWYRQSLGQGLEFLIYFQGNSAPDKSGLPSDRFSAERTGGSVSTLTIQRTQQEDSAVYLCASSPRTGNTEAFFGQGTRLTVV.